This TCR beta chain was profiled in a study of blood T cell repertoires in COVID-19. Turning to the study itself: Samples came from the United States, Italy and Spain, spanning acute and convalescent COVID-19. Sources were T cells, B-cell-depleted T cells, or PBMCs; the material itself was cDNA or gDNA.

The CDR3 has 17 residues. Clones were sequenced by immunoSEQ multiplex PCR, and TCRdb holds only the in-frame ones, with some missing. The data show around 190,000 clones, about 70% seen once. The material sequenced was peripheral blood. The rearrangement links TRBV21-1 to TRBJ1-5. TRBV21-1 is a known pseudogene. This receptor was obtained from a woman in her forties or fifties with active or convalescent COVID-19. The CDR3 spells CASSKAGEDVPNQPQHF. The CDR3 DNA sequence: TGTGCCAGCAGCAAAGCGGGGGAGGACGTCCCCAATCAGCCCCAGCATTTT.